The 16 T cell receptor beta chains given below trace back to one sample, sequenced in a study of shared clonotypes between healthy human individuals (dated by TCRdb to 2020 to 2021). The method behind the library was the immunoSEQ multiplex PCR assay. Entries here come from immuneACCESS through TCRdb and include only in-frame sequences with V and J called. Some clones fail to appear in such tables; in the studies checked, an unresolved V gene covers under half of the shortfall, and the cause of the remainder is unknown. This sample gives about 320,000 clones in total; around 86% of them show up just once. 15% to 20% of the sample lies in the top ten. Material for sequencing was memory CD8+ T cells sorted from blood. What the cell subset or site label conveys for this sample: CD45RO+ cells pooled with CCR7-negative TemRA cells. The source is a man between 18 and 29 years old in good health.

This clone was recorded once. The rearrangement joins TRBV28 to TRBJ1-6; D unresolved. V lost 0 bases and J lost 8, with 11 bases in between. Germline V lookup: CDR1 MDHEN, CDR2 SYDVKM. CDR3 length: 15 amino acids. This CDR3 reads CASSLCITCYSPLHF. CDR3 coding DNA: TGTGCCAGCAGTTTATGCATTACTTGCTATTCACCCCTCCACTTT.

This clone came up a few times. The chain joins TRBV7-9 to TRBJ2-7; possible D gene TRBD2, 6 bases. There are 13 residues in the CDR3. Trimming shortened V by 8 bases and J by 0 bases, and 11 bases separated the two germline ends. CDR1 is SEHNR and CDR2 is FQNEAQ in the germline V gene (reference sequence). The CDR3 DNA is TGTGCCAGCTCCCCGGGACTCTCCTACGAGCAGTACTTC. This gives the protein CASSPGLSYEQYF.

In nucleotides, the CDR3 is TGTGCCAGCACCAGGACAGGGGGCGAATACGAGCAGTACTTC. Residues: CASTRTGGEYEQYF. The V and J genes are TRBV28 and TRBJ2-7; 11 bases map to TRBD1. V lost 7 bases to trimming and J lost 4 bases; unmatched junction nucleotides: 6. Germline-derived CDR1 and CDR2 are MDHEN and SYDVKM. The CDR3 runs to 14 residues. The whole variable domain, filled in from reference TRBV28 and TRBJ2-7, reads DVKVTQSSRYLVKRTGEKVFLECVQDMDHENMFWYRQDPGLGLRLIYFSYDVKMKEKGDIPEGYSVSREKKERFSLILESASTNQTSMYLCASTRTGGEYEQYFGPGTRLTVT.

This clone was picked up one time. V and J are TRBV5-1 and TRBJ1-1; possible D gene TRBD1, 6 bases. V lost 5 bases, J lost 0 bases, and 11 bases lay in between. The CDR3 runs to 14 residues. Germline CDR1 and CDR2: SGHRS and YFSETQ. The CDR3 DNA is TGCGCCAGCAGTTCCGGGACACTGAACACTGAAGCTTTCTTT. Its translation: CASSSGTLNTEAFF.

V is TRBV2 and J is TRBJ2-2, with D maybe TRBD2 (5 bases). Per germline, CDR1 SNHLY and CDR2 FYNNEI. V dropped 8 bases and J dropped 4 bases, with 14 bases sitting between them. This CDR3 comprises 14 residues. CDR3 DNA: TGTGCCAGCCTGGACCTTGCGGGCACCGGGGAGCTGTTTTTT. Translation: CASLDLAGTGELFF.

The rearrangement joins TRBV4-1 to TRBJ2-7; a possible D gene is TRBD1 (5 bases). The ends were cut back, 0 bases at V and 1 base at J, with 13 bases in the middle. Germline V gene sequence: CDR1 MGHRA, CDR2 YSYEKL. This CDR3 spans 16 amino acids. The CDR3 DNA is TGCGCCAGCAGCCAAGATTTTGCGACAGAGTCCTACGAGCAGTACTTC. Amino acid sequence: CASSQDFATESYEQYF.

This rearrangement joins TRBV6-5 to TRBJ1-1, with D unresolved. The V end lost 8 bases, the J end lost 0 bases, and 13 bases lay between the germline ends. The CDR3 has 14 amino acids. Per the germline V gene, CDR1 is MNHEY and CDR2 is SVGAGI. The CDR3: CASSPGLMNTEAFF. Written as DNA, the CDR3 is TGTGCCAGCTCCCCAGGCCTTATGAACACTGAAGCTTTCTTT.

The CDR3 sequence: CASSTTTGGYEQYF. The CDR3 nucleotides read TGCGCCAGCAGTACCACGACAGGGGGCTACGAGCAGTACTTC. J is TRBJ2-7 and V is TRBV4-3; 9 bases are shared with TRBD1. The CDR3 loop spans 14 amino acids. Germline trimming cut 6 bases from V and 3 bases from J; bases unmatched to any gene: 6. Germline V gene sequence: CDR1 LGHNA, CDR2 YSLEER.

The V and J genes are TRBV29-1 and TRBJ2-1, with unresolved D. V lost 1 base and J 10 bases, leaving 11 bases between the germline ends. CDR3 length equals 12 residues. Germline assignment: CDR1 SQVTM and CDR2 ANQGSEA. CDR3 nucleotides: TGCAGCGTTGAAGTCCAGTATAAGGAGCAGTTCTTC. It codes for CSVEVQYKEQFF.

CDR3 in DNA: TGTGCCAGCAGTGGGGAGAGATCCCATAATGAAAAACTGTTTTTT. As protein: CASSGERSHNEKLFF. The genes are TRBV2 and TRBJ1-4; D uncertain. From germline, CDR1 is SNHLY and CDR2 FYNNEI. The CDR3 has 15 residues. Trimming took 4 bases from V and 4 from J, leaving 13 bases between them.

In DNA, the CDR3 is TGTGCCAGCAGCCGCCGGGGTTGGTACTATGGCTACACCTTC. Encoded protein: CASSRRGWYYGYTF. The chain is built from TRBV7-8 and TRBJ1-2; D is uncertain. The germline CDR1 and CDR2 sequences are SGHVS and FQNEAQ. The V end lost 5 bases, the J end lost 3 bases, and 13 bases lay between the germline ends. CDR3 length equals 14 residues.

This chain joins TRBV28 and TRBJ2-1; 11 nucleotides agree with TRBD2. V gave up 2 bases and J gave up 9 bases; unmatched junction bases: 6. Germline V gene lookup returns CDR1 MDHEN and CDR2 SYDVKM. The CDR3 has 15 residues. CDR3 DNA: TGTGCCAGCAGTTTAGAACTAGCGGGGGTTATTGAGCAGTTCTTC. Translating it yields CASSLELAGVIEQFF.

This sequence joins TRBV28 and TRBJ2-3, with a weak D call TRBD1 (5 bases). The CDR3 runs 15 residues. V was trimmed by 8 bases and J by 6 bases, leaving 21 bases between them. Per the germline V gene, CDR1 is MDHEN and CDR2 is SYDVKM. CDR3 coding DNA: TGTGCCAGCGTCAAAAGGTGGGGCCACGCGGATACGCAGTATTTT. Translation gives CASVKRWGHADTQYF.

The chain uses TRBV9 and TRBJ2-2; no clear D. V lost 7 bases and J 2 bases, leaving 9 bases between the germline ends. The CDR3 is 13 amino acids. CDR1 SGDLS and CDR2 YYNGEE come from the germline V gene. The CDR3 loop reads CASGLPNTGELFF. The CDR3 DNA reads TGTGCCAGCGGCCTACCTAACACCGGGGAGCTGTTTTTT.

The rearrangement links TRBV29-1 to TRBJ2-7; D might be TRBD1 or TRBD2, each matching 5 bases. The germline V gene encodes CDR1 SQVTM and CDR2 ANQGSEA. The CDR3 covers 13 residues. Trimming stripped 3 bases from V and 3 bases from J, with 12 bases between. CDR3 region: CSVEDRGRYEQYF. DNA for the CDR3: TGCAGCGTTGAGGACCGGGGCCGCTACGAGCAGTACTTC.

The chain uses TRBV4-1 and TRBJ2-1, with 13 nucleotides matching TRBD2. CDR1 and CDR2 from the germline V gene are MGHRA and YSYEKL. This CDR3 comprises 16 residues. The V segment lost 0 bases and the J segment 7 bases; nucleotides outside the gene matches: 3. The CDR3 loop is CASSQDELAGGNEQFF. The CDR3 DNA reads as TGCGCCAGCAGCCAAGATGAACTAGCGGGAGGGAATGAGCAGTTCTTC.